This TCR beta chain was identified during a study of shared T cell receptors in the human thymus. CDR3 length: 16 amino acids. From germline, CDR1 is ENHRY and CDR2 SYGVKD. Generated by immunoSEQ multiplex PCR, the TCRdb table keeps only in-frame clones and is missing some. Altogether 540,000 or so clones are present, around three quarters being singletons, with the ten largest covering roughly 0.013%. This clone occurred once. One junction end does not reproduce the germline sequence, and a read error may be involved. These data were also filed under a second study, of human thymus T cells.

The sequence came from a boy less than two years old with a congenital heart defect. The sequenced sample consisted of thymocytes. The chain has TRBV10-3 and TRBJ1-2; 9 positions agree with TRBD1. The CDR3 is CAISILQGASNYGYPF. CDR3 sequence (DNA): TGTGCCATCAGTATCCTACAGGGGGCGTCGAACTATGGCTACCCCTTC.